This TCR beta chain comes out of a study of graft-versus-host responses after intestinal transplantation. Overall study context: Those transplanted obtained multivisceral, liver-intestinal, or isolated intestinal grafts. For 2 to 4 years after anti-thymocyte globulin induction, all recipients took tacrolimus and steroids.

Study-wide findings and caveats: GvH clone levels peaked in circulation, and this peak was associated with early post-transplant HvG declines. Within the allografts of patients who had graft-donor T cell macrochimerism, graft-versus-host to host-versus-graft clonal ratios were high.

Details on this clone: The antigen remains unidentified. This sample includes further DNA sequences coding for the same CDR3.

Trimming stripped 1 base from V and 0 bases from J, with 6 bases between. CDR3 length: 14 amino acids. In germline, CDR1 is MGHRA, CDR2 YSYEKL. Data came from immunoSEQ multiplex PCR; TCRdb stores just in-frame clones and leaves some out. This sample has more than 95,000 clones, with roughly 93% found just once. The chain has TRBV4-1 and TRBJ1-1; D uncertain. The sequences come from unstimulated CD8+ T cells sorted from spleen or lymph node cells, collected before intestinal transplant. This receptor was taken from a human donor who received an intestinal transplant. The CDR3: CASSQGSMNTEAFF. The CDR3 DNA reads as TGCGCCAGCAGCCAAGGGTCTATGAACACTGAAGCTTTCTTT.